This is a list of T cell receptor beta chains from one sample in a study of blood T cell repertoires in COVID-19. TCRdb's copy holds only in-frame clones and misses some; the assay was immunoSEQ multiplex PCR. This sample has roughly 340,000 clones, with 80% to 90% found just once. What was sequenced was PBMCs or T cells enriched from blood (not recorded which). The receptors were gathered from a man aged 18 to 30 who had recovered from COVID-19. The CDR3 runs from the conserved cysteine through the conserved F or W. A D gene is named only where the DNA matches it firmly. Not every row has a clone size; where given, it reads once, few, many or a size class.

clone_size: -
cdr3_length: 15
j_call: TRBJ1-4
d_call: TRBD1
v_call: TRBV4-1
cdr3_aa: CASSHRGRDNEKLFF
cdr3_nt: TGCGCCAGCAGCCACAGGGGGCGGGATAATGAAAAACTGTTTTTT

clone_size: once
cdr3_length: 13
j_call: TRBJ2-7
d_call: -
v_call: TRBV6-1
cdr3_aa: CASSEVVSYEQYF
cdr3_nt: TGTGCCAGCAGTGAAGTCGTTTCCTACGAGCAGTACTTC

clone_size: -
cdr3_length: 15
j_call: TRBJ1-1
d_call: TRBD1
v_call: TRBV5-4
cdr3_aa: CASTPWGQLNTEAFF
cdr3_nt: TGTGCCAGCACCCCCTGGGGACAGTTGAACACTGAAGCTTTCTTT

clone_size: -
cdr3_length: 16
j_call: TRBJ2-5
d_call: -
v_call: TRBV7-6
cdr3_aa: CASSFLMGPGQETQYF
cdr3_nt: TGTGCCAGCAGCTTCTTGATGGGGCCGGGCCAAGAGACCCAGTACTTC

clone_size: -
cdr3_length: 13
j_call: TRBJ2-5
d_call: -
v_call: TRBV5-1
cdr3_aa: CASSPSFQETQYF
cdr3_nt: TGCGCCAGCAGCCCATCATTCCAAGAGACCCAGTACTTC

clone_size: -
cdr3_length: 16
j_call: TRBJ2-7
d_call: TRBD2
v_call: TRBV27
cdr3_aa: CASRYRLAGSLYEQYF
cdr3_nt: TGTGCCAGCAGGTACCGACTAGCGGGCTCCCTCTACGAGCAGTACTTC

clone_size: -
cdr3_length: 16
j_call: TRBJ2-1
d_call: TRBD2
v_call: TRBV9
cdr3_aa: CASTPGGTSGYNEQFF
cdr3_nt: TGTGCCAGCACCCCTGGGGGGACTAGCGGCTACAATGAGCAGTTCTTC

clone_size: -
cdr3_length: 15
j_call: TRBJ1-3
d_call: TRBD1
v_call: TRBV18
cdr3_aa: CASSPNQGGENTIYF
cdr3_nt: TGTGCCAGCTCACCGAATCAGGGGGGAGAGAACACCATATATTTT

clone_size: -
cdr3_length: 15
j_call: TRBJ2-7
d_call: TRBD1
v_call: TRBV7-2
cdr3_aa: CASSSVDRGIYEQYF
cdr3_nt: TGTGCCAGCAGCTCCGTGGACAGGGGAATCTACGAGCAGTACTTC

clone_size: -
cdr3_length: 14
j_call: TRBJ1-3
d_call: -
v_call: TRBV2
cdr3_aa: CASSDRGSGNTIYF
cdr3_nt: TGTGCCAGCAGTGACAGGGGCTCTGGAAACACCATATATTTT

clone_size: -
cdr3_length: 16
j_call: TRBJ2-1
d_call: TRBD2
v_call: TRBV5-1
cdr3_aa: CASSLGLAGVIDEQFF
cdr3_nt: TGCGCCAGCAGCTTGGGACTAGCGGGAGTTATCGATGAGCAGTTCTTC

clone_size: -
cdr3_length: 13
j_call: TRBJ2-7
d_call: -
v_call: TRBV27
cdr3_aa: CASSLDWTYEQYF
cdr3_nt: TGTGCCAGCAGTTTGGACTGGACCTACGAGCAGTACTTC

clone_size: -
cdr3_length: 16
j_call: TRBJ2-7
d_call: TRBD1
v_call: TRBV5-1
cdr3_aa: CASRPSGTGETGEQYF
cdr3_nt: TGCGCCAGCAGGCCTTCCGGGACAGGGGAAACGGGCGAGCAGTACTTC

clone_size: -
cdr3_length: 13
j_call: TRBJ2-4
d_call: -
v_call: TRBV30
cdr3_aa: CAWSLLSQNIQYF
cdr3_nt: TGTGCCTGGAGTCTACTCTCGCAAAACATTCAGTACTTC

clone_size: once
cdr3_length: 13
j_call: TRBJ1-1
d_call: TRBD1
v_call: TRBV6-5
cdr3_aa: CASSYSGTDEAFF
cdr3_nt: TGTGCCAGCAGTTACTCCGGGACAGATGAAGCTTTCTTT

clone_size: -
cdr3_length: 15
j_call: TRBJ1-6
d_call: TRBD1
v_call: TRBV6-5
cdr3_aa: CASRRGTGGNSPLHF
cdr3_nt: TGTGCCAGCAGGCGTGGGACAGGGGGTAATTCACCCCTCCACTTT

clone_size: -
cdr3_length: 14
j_call: TRBJ1-1
d_call: -
v_call: TRBV9
cdr3_aa: CASSPGQSNTEAFF
cdr3_nt: TGTGCCAGCAGCCCAGGACAGTCCAACACTGAAGCTTTCTTT

clone_size: -
cdr3_length: 18
j_call: TRBJ1-5
d_call: TRBD1
v_call: TRBV4-2
cdr3_aa: CASSQRRQGGPPNQPQHF
cdr3_nt: TGTGCCAGCAGCCAACGCAGACAGGGGGGGCCCCCCAATCAGCCCCAGCATTTT

clone_size: -
cdr3_length: 15
j_call: TRBJ2-7
d_call: TRBD1
v_call: TRBV27
cdr3_aa: CASSLVKGQGTEQYF
cdr3_nt: TGTGCCAGCAGTTTGGTAAAGGGACAGGGAACCGAGCAGTACTTC

clone_size: -
cdr3_length: 18
j_call: TRBJ1-2
d_call: TRBD1
v_call: TRBV11-2
cdr3_aa: CASSLQITGGARDYGYTF
cdr3_nt: TGTGCCAGCAGCTTACAAATAACAGGGGGGGCCAGGGACTATGGCTACACCTTC

clone_size: few
cdr3_length: 14
j_call: TRBJ1-2
d_call: -
v_call: TRBV21-1
cdr3_aa: CASSTRDRGDGYTF
cdr3_nt: TGTGCCAGCAGCACCCGGGACAGGGGGGATGGCTACACCTTC

clone_size: -
cdr3_length: 16
j_call: TRBJ2-2
d_call: TRBD2
v_call: TRBV4-1
cdr3_aa: CASSPELAGVTGELFF
cdr3_nt: TGCGCCAGCAGCCCCGAGCTAGCGGGAGTCACCGGGGAGCTGTTTTTT

clone_size: -
cdr3_length: 13
j_call: TRBJ2-3
d_call: -
v_call: TRBV4-1
cdr3_aa: CASSQRVDDTQYF
cdr3_nt: TGCGCCAGCAGCCAGAGGGTAGATGATACGCAGTATTTT

clone_size: -
cdr3_length: 15
j_call: TRBJ1-1
d_call: -
v_call: TRBV9
cdr3_aa: CASSEIDGGSTEAFF
cdr3_nt: TGTGCCAGCAGTGAAATCGACGGGGGAAGCACTGAAGCTTTCTTT

clone_size: -
cdr3_length: 18
j_call: TRBJ1-3
d_call: TRBD1
v_call: TRBV9
cdr3_aa: CASSPQQTGTGSGNTIYF
cdr3_nt: TGTGCCAGCAGCCCCCAACAAACCGGGACAGGCTCTGGAAACACCATATATTTT

clone_size: -
cdr3_length: 15
j_call: TRBJ2-1
d_call: TRBD2
v_call: TRBV7-6
cdr3_aa: CASSPATGGDNEQFF
cdr3_nt: TGTGCCAGCAGCCCTGCGACCGGGGGGGACAATGAGCAGTTCTTC

clone_size: -
cdr3_length: 14
j_call: TRBJ2-5
d_call: -
v_call: TRBV5-1
cdr3_aa: CASSSPGKGETQYF
cdr3_nt: TGCGCCAGCAGCTCCCCAGGGAAAGGAGAGACCCAGTACTTC

clone_size: -
cdr3_length: 14
j_call: TRBJ1-1
d_call: -
v_call: TRBV18
cdr3_aa: CASSLIPVNTEAFF
cdr3_nt: TGTGCCAGCTCACTTATTCCAGTGAACACTGAAGCTTTCTTT

clone_size: -
cdr3_length: 11
j_call: TRBJ1-2
d_call: -
v_call: TRBV5-4
cdr3_aa: CASSSETEYTF
cdr3_nt: TGTGCCAGCAGCTCGGAGACAGAGTACACCTTC

clone_size: -
cdr3_length: 11
j_call: TRBJ2-7
d_call: -
v_call: TRBV20-1
cdr3_aa: CSAQSGYEQYF
cdr3_nt: TGCAGTGCCCAATCAGGGTACGAGCAGTACTTC

clone_size: once
cdr3_length: 11
j_call: TRBJ1-2
d_call: -
v_call: TRBV2
cdr3_aa: CASSVSYGYTF
cdr3_nt: TGTGCCAGCAGTGTTAGCTATGGCTACACCTTC

clone_size: -
cdr3_length: 13
j_call: TRBJ1-1
d_call: -
v_call: TRBV2
cdr3_aa: CASSESSGTEAFF
cdr3_nt: TGTGCCAGCAGTGAATCTTCCGGCACTGAAGCTTTCTTT

clone_size: -
cdr3_length: 15
j_call: TRBJ2-5
d_call: -
v_call: TRBV6-2/TRBV6-3
cdr3_aa: CASSLPGVRQETQYF
cdr3_nt: TGTGCCAGCAGTTTGCCAGGGGTTCGACAAGAGACCCAGTACTTC

clone_size: -
cdr3_length: 14
j_call: TRBJ1-5
d_call: -
v_call: TRBV4-1
cdr3_aa: CASSQETGNQPQHF
cdr3_nt: TGCGCCAGCAGCCAAGAAACGGGGAATCAGCCCCAGCATTTT

clone_size: -
cdr3_length: 16
j_call: TRBJ2-3
d_call: TRBD1
v_call: TRBV27
cdr3_aa: CASSHYSGQATDTQYF
cdr3_nt: TGTGCCAGCAGCCACTATTCCGGACAGGCCACAGATACGCAGTATTTT

clone_size: -
cdr3_length: 14
j_call: TRBJ1-2
d_call: TRBD1
v_call: TRBV7-8
cdr3_aa: CASSLGTGAYGYTF
cdr3_nt: TGTGCCAGCAGCTTAGGGACAGGGGCCTATGGCTACACCTTC

clone_size: once
cdr3_length: 19
j_call: TRBJ1-2
d_call: -
v_call: TRBV7-8
cdr3_aa: CASSSQGSGRNGANYGYTF
cdr3_nt: TGTGCCAGCAGCTCACAGGGTTCGGGTAGAAACGGAGCTAACTATGGCTACACCTTC

clone_size: -
cdr3_length: 15
j_call: TRBJ2-7
d_call: -
v_call: TRBV5-1
cdr3_aa: CASSLIADMNYEQYF
cdr3_nt: TGCGCCAGCAGCTTGATCGCAGATATGAACTACGAGCAGTACTTC

clone_size: few
cdr3_length: 14
j_call: TRBJ2-5
d_call: -
v_call: TRBV7-9
cdr3_aa: CASSWDLRGETQYF
cdr3_nt: TGTGCCAGCAGTTGGGACCTCAGGGGAGAGACCCAGTACTTC

clone_size: -
cdr3_length: 16
j_call: TRBJ2-7
d_call: TRBD1
v_call: TRBV19
cdr3_aa: CASRKGGQRSSYEQYF
cdr3_nt: TGTGCCAGTAGGAAAGGGGGACAGCGGAGCTCCTACGAGCAGTACTTC

clone_size: -
cdr3_length: 14
j_call: TRBJ2-5
d_call: TRBD2
v_call: TRBV2
cdr3_aa: CASPQLAGGETQYF
cdr3_nt: TGTGCCAGCCCCCAACTAGCGGGCGGAGAGACCCAGTACTTC

clone_size: few
cdr3_length: 16
j_call: TRBJ2-1
d_call: -
v_call: TRBV4-1
cdr3_aa: CASSPRSSPFIDEQFF
cdr3_nt: TGCGCCAGCAGCCCCCGGTCCTCCCCTTTTATCGATGAGCAGTTCTTC

clone_size: -
cdr3_length: 15
j_call: TRBJ2-7
d_call: TRBD1
v_call: TRBV7-9
cdr3_aa: CASSPQTGQRYEQYF
cdr3_nt: TGTGCCAGCAGCCCCCAAACGGGACAGCGCTACGAGCAGTACTTC

clone_size: -
cdr3_length: 16
j_call: TRBJ2-1
d_call: TRBD2
v_call: TRBV4-1
cdr3_aa: CASSHLAGVPYNEQFF
cdr3_nt: TGCGCCAGCAGCCACCTAGCGGGAGTACCTTACAATGAGCAGTTCTTC

clone_size: -
cdr3_length: 15
j_call: TRBJ2-1
d_call: -
v_call: TRBV21-1
cdr3_aa: CASSKYGSSYNEQFF
cdr3_nt: TGTGCCAGCAGCAAATACGGTAGCTCCTACAATGAGCAGTTCTTC

clone_size: -
cdr3_length: 14
j_call: TRBJ1-2
d_call: -
v_call: TRBV18
cdr3_aa: CASSPKQENYGYTF
cdr3_nt: TGTGCCAGCTCACCAAAACAGGAAAACTATGGCTACACCTTC

clone_size: -
cdr3_length: 14
j_call: TRBJ2-2
d_call: -
v_call: TRBV7-2
cdr3_aa: CASHSYRNTGELFF
cdr3_nt: TGTGCCAGCCATTCGTACAGGAACACCGGGGAGCTGTTTTTT

clone_size: -
cdr3_length: 16
j_call: TRBJ2-1
d_call: TRBD1
v_call: TRBV18
cdr3_aa: CASSPLGQGAYNEQFF
cdr3_nt: TGTGCCAGCTCACCTCTGGGACAGGGGGCCTACAATGAGCAGTTCTTC

clone_size: -
cdr3_length: 13
j_call: TRBJ1-1
d_call: -
v_call: TRBV19
cdr3_aa: CASSMWGWTEAFF
cdr3_nt: TGTGCCAGTAGTATGTGGGGCTGGACTGAAGCTTTCTTT

clone_size: -
cdr3_length: 15
j_call: TRBJ2-2
d_call: TRBD1
v_call: TRBV5-1
cdr3_aa: CASSLSGQGTGELFF
cdr3_nt: TGCGCCAGCAGCCTCTCGGGACAGGGGACCGGGGAGCTGTTTTTT

clone_size: -
cdr3_length: 14
j_call: TRBJ2-7
d_call: -
v_call: TRBV6-5
cdr3_aa: CASTGPPKFYEQYF
cdr3_nt: TGTGCCAGCACTGGCCCCCCCAAGTTCTACGAGCAGTACTTC